The following is a T cell receptor (beta chain) sequence with its context. Its antigen remains unidentified. MiXCR, applied by TCRdb to the 5' RACE reads, yields one record per CDR3 protein. Among 250,000 to 350,000 distinct CDR3 sequences, approximately 19% were seen once, and the ten largest hold around a fifth. The record originates from a study of T-cell memory formation after mild COVID-19. Study-level background: Clusters of TCRs were largely donor specific. Whole-study results and caveats: Pre-infection memory contained some responding clones, which suggested that cross-reactive memory had joined. Mainly in CM and EM were contracting CD4+ clones; CD8+ were in EMRA.

The sample taken for sequencing was PBMCs or a T cell subset sorted from them (not recorded which). The TCR comes from a man aged 18 to 30 who had mild COVID-19 (a few samples of this study predate the infection). Cell type and time point are not known.

CDR3 nucleotides: TGCAGTGCTAAACTAGCAGTATACAATGAGCAGTTCTTC. As protein: CSAKLAVYNEQFF. The V and J genes are TRBV20-1 and TRBJ2-1, with D tentatively TRBD2 (6 bases). V was clipped by 4 bases and J by 4 bases, with 11 bases between them. CDR1 is DFQATT and CDR2 is SNEGSKA in the germline V gene (reference sequence). The CDR3 spans 13 residues.